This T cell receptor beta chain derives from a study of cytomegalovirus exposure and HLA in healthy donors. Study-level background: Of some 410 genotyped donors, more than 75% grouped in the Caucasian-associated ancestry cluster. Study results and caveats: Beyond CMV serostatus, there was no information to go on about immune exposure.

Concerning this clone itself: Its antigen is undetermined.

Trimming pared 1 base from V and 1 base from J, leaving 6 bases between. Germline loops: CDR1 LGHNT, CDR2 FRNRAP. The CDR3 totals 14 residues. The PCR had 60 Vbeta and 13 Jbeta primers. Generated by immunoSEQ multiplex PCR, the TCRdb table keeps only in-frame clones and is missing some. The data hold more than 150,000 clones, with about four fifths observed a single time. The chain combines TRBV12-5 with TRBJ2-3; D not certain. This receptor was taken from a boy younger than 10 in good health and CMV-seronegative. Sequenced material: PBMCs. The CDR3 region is CASGLGVGTDTQYF. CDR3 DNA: TGTGCTAGTGGTTTGGGAGTTGGCACAGATACGCAGTATTTT. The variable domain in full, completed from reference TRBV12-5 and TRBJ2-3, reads DARVTQTPRHKVTEMGQEVTMRCQPILGHNTVFWYRQTMMQGLELLAYFRNRAPLDDSGMPKDRFSAEMPDATLATLKIQPSEPRDSAVYFCASGLGVGTDTQYFGPGTRLTVL.